One sample yielded the 6 T cell receptor beta chains listed below, sequenced in a study of T cell responses to AZD1222 COVID-19 vaccine. Repertoires were generated with immunoSEQ multiplex PCR, while TCRdb's copy carries only in-frame clones and drops some. The sample comprises roughly 180,000 clones, about 91% of which are singletons, and approximately 1.2% rests with the top ten. The input for sequencing was peripheral blood, taken 28 days after the second AZD1222 dose. All receptors come from an adult who received the AZD1222 COVID-19 vaccine.

The V and J genes are TRBV10-3 and TRBJ1-5; TRBD1 agrees at 12 bases. The trim removed 10 bases at V and 3 bases at J, leaving 10 bases unmatched. The CDR3 totals 16 residues. Germline CDR1 reads ENHRY; CDR2 reads SYGVKD. As DNA, the CDR3 is TGTGCCACCAGGGGACAGGGGGCTTGGAACAATCAGCCCCAGCATTTT. Protein product: CATRGQGAWNNQPQHF.

V is TRBV12-5 and J is TRBJ2-1, with D maybe TRBD2 (6 bases). Trimming took off 6 bases at V and 6 bases at J, with 6 bases between the two ends. CDR3 length equals 11 residues. Germline V gives CDR1 LGHNT, CDR2 FRNRAP. The DNA for the CDR3 is TGTGCTAGTGGGGGGGGCAATGAGCAGTTCTTC. Protein: CASGGGNEQFF.

The chain couples TRBV4-3 to TRBJ2-3, with D perhaps matching TRBD1 (6 bases). Trimming cost V 4 bases and J 2 bases, with 13 bases left between them. This CDR3 region has 15 residues. CDR1 LGHNA and CDR2 YSLEER come from the germline V gene. CDR3 in DNA: TGCGCCAGCAGCCTCCGGGACACCGACACAGATACGCAGTATTTT. This gives the protein CASSLRDTDTDTQYF.

This rearrangement joins TRBV2 to TRBJ2-7; 9 bases fit TRBD2. The CDR3 spans 14 residues. With V trimmed by 4 bases and J by 8 bases, 9 bases remained unmatched. Germline loops: CDR1 SNHLY, CDR2 FYNNEI. For the CDR3, the DNA is TGTGCCAGCAGTGTTTCAGCGGGAGGTCCCCAGCAGTACTTC. Its protein is CASSVSAGGPQQYF.

The CDR3 protein is CASSLGLLMNTEAFF. CDR3 nucleotides: TGTGCCAGCTCGCTGGGACTGCTCATGAACACTGAAGCTTTCTTT. The chain combines TRBV18 with TRBJ1-1; a weak D match, TRBD1 (5 bases). The V and J ends lost 6 bases and 0 bases respectively, with 14 bases between them. The germline CDR1 and CDR2 sequences are KGHSH and LQKENI. The CDR3 sequence is 15 residues long. The whole variable domain, filled in from reference TRBV18 and TRBJ1-1, reads NAGVMQNPRHLVRRRGQEARLRCSPMKGHSHVYWYRQLPEEGLKFMVYLQKENIIDESGMPKERFSAEFPKEGPSILRIQQVVRGDSAAYFCASSLGLLMNTEAFFGQGTRLTVV.

This chain joins TRBV19 and TRBJ1-3; D gene uncertain. CDR1 is LNHDA and CDR2 is SQIVND in the germline V gene (reference sequence). The CDR3 extends over 15 amino acids. V shed 2 bases and J shed 0 bases, with 8 bases lying between them. CDR3 sequence: CASSIWYPSGNTIYF. The CDR3 bases are TGTGCCAGTAGTATATGGTACCCCTCTGGAAACACCATATATTTT.